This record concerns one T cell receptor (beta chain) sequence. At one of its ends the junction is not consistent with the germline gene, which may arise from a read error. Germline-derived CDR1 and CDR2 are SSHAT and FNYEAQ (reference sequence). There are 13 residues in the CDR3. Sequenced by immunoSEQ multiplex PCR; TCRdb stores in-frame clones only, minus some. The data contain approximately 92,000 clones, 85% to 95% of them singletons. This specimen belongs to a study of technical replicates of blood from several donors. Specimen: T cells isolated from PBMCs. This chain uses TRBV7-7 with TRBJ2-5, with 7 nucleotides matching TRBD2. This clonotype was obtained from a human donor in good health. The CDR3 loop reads CASSWREKETQYF. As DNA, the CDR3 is TGTGCTAGCAGTTGGCGGGAGAAAGAGACCCAGTACTTC.